This is a list of T cell receptor beta chains from one sample in a study of spatial heterogeneity in lung cancer. TCRdb independently ran MiXCR on the 5' RACE reads; one entry per CDR3 protein. This table has tens of thousands of distinct CDR3 sequences, approximately 20% appearing once. The sample was PBMCs, taken at surgery. These receptors were taken from a male donor with early-stage non-small cell lung cancer. The CDR3 runs from the conserved cysteine through the conserved F or W. Fields, in order: J gene, clone size, V gene, D gene, CDR3 protein, CDR3 DNA. The D gene is left open where the match is weak. The listing skips clone size in some rows; elsewhere it reads once, few, many or a size class.

TRBJ2-7 | . | TRBV5-1 | . | CANSLDTDPYEQYF | TGCGCCAACAGCTTGGATACAGATCCCTACGAGCAGTACTTC
TRBJ2-1 | few | TRBV27 | . | CASMGWDPGANEQFF | TGTGCCAGCATGGGGTGGGACCCCGGGGCCAATGAGCAGTTCTTC
TRBJ2-1 | many | TRBV3-1 | . | CASSQETPREEQFF | TGTGCCAGCAGCCAAGAGACTCCAAGAGAGGAGCAGTTCTTC
TRBJ2-2 | few | TRBV4-3 | TRBD1 | CASSLDPGGGGDTGELFF | TGCGCCAGCAGCCTCGATCCAGGGGGTGGAGGCGACACCGGGGAGCTGTTTTTT
TRBJ2-1 | . | TRBV6-1 | TRBD2 | CASSATSGGTEQFF | TGTGCCAGCAGTGCGACTAGCGGGGGGACTGAGCAGTTCTTC
TRBJ2-7 | few | TRBV7-9 | TRBD2 | CASSPAGDEQYF | TGTGCCAGCAGCCCAGCGGGGGACGAGCAGTACTTC
TRBJ1-2 | . | TRBV14 | . | CASSQIETGGYTF | TGTGCCAGCAGCCAAATTGAGACGGGGGGCTACACCTTC
TRBJ2-7 | many | TRBV28 | TRBD2 | CASSPALAGDEQYF | TGTGCCAGCAGTCCCGCCCTAGCGGGAGACGAGCAGTACTTC
TRBJ1-1 | many | TRBV7-7 | . | CASSPSGSFTEAFF | TGTGCTAGCAGCCCCTCGGGCAGTTTCACTGAAGCTTTCTTT
TRBJ2-1 | . | TRBV5-4 | . | CASEKGSSSSYNEQFF | TGTGCCAGCGAAAAAGGGAGCTCAAGCTCCTACAATGAGCAGTTCTTC
TRBJ2-5 | . | TRBV18 | TRBD1 | CASSPPGQILQETQYF | TGTGCCAGCTCACCACCGGGACAGATCTTACAAGAGACCCAGTACTTC
TRBJ1-6 | many | TRBV7-2 | . | CASSLSNSPLHF | TGTGCCAGCAGTTTAAGTAATTCACCCCTCCACTTT
TRBJ2-1 | . | TRBV10-3 | . | CAIRAGLPGQQFF | TGTGCCATCAGGGCGGGACTTCCTGGGCAGCAGTTCTTC
TRBJ1-2 | few | TRBV11-1 | . | CASSLSQDGYTF | TGTGCCAGCAGCTTAAGTCAAGATGGCTACACCTTC
TRBJ2-1 | few | TRBV20-1 | . | CSARDDDYPGYEQFF | TGCAGTGCTAGAGATGATGACTACCCCGGGTATGAGCAGTTCTTC
TRBJ1-5 | few | TRBV29-1 | TRBD1 | CSVETGGGNQPQHF | TGCAGCGTTGAGACAGGGGGAGGCAATCAGCCCCAGCATTTT
TRBJ2-3 | . | TRBV4-2 | . | CASSQEREDTQYF | TGTGCCAGCAGCCAAGAACGCGAAGATACGCAGTATTTT
TRBJ1-4 | few | TRBV20-1 | . | CSAPIGGTNEKLFF | TGCAGTGCTCCCATTGGGGGTACTAATGAAAAACTGTTTTTT
TRBJ1-1 | few | TRBV18 | . | CASSPRLGMNTEAFF | TGTGCCAGCTCACCCCGATTGGGGATGAACACTGAAGCTTTCTTT
TRBJ2-1 | . | TRBV12-3/TRBV12-4 | TRBD2 | CASMGLKAYNEQFF | TGTGCCAGCATGGGACTAAAGGCCTACAATGAGCAGTTCTTC
TRBJ1-1 | few | TRBV4-1 | TRBD1 | CASSTGQVYEAFF | TGCGCCAGCAGCACGGGACAGGTTTATGAAGCTTTCTTT
TRBJ2-7 | once | TRBV6-5 | TRBD1 | CASSSPGQGREQYF | TGTGCCAGCAGTTCCCCGGGACAGGGTCGTGAGCAGTACTTC
TRBJ2-5 | . | TRBV18 | TRBD1 | CASSPPGQSSQETQYF | TGTGCCAGCTCACCACCGGGACAGAGCAGCCAAGAGACCCAGTACTTC
TRBJ2-5 | . | TRBV6-2/TRBV6-3 | . | CASSMTGEGETQYF | TGTGCCAGCAGCATGACAGGGGAGGGAGAGACCCAGTACTTC
TRBJ2-3 | few | TRBV19 | TRBD2 | CASSNPSGASSTDTQYF | TGTGCCAGTAGTAATCCTAGCGGGGCCTCTAGCACAGATACGCAGTATTTT
TRBJ2-5 | . | TRBV12-3/TRBV12-4 | TRBD1 | CASRTGTGGQETQYF | TGTGCCAGCAGGACCGGGACAGGCGGGCAAGAGACCCAGTACTTC
TRBJ2-2 | . | TRBV7-3 | TRBD1 | CASSPRQGAGELFF | TGTGCCAGCAGCCCCCGACAGGGGGCCGGGGAGCTGTTTTTT
TRBJ1-5 | . | TRBV6-2/TRBV6-3 | . | CASRPTGTTNQPQHF | TGTGCCAGCAGACCGACAGGCACCACCAATCAGCCCCAGCATTTT
TRBJ2-5 | many | TRBV14 | . | CASSQGGETQYF | TGTGCCAGCAGCCAAGGCGGAGAGACCCAGTACTTC
TRBJ1-6 | . | TRBV12-3/TRBV12-4 | . | CASSFSGANNSPLHF | TGTGCCAGCAGTTTTTCAGGGGCCAATAATTCACCCCTCCACTTT
TRBJ2-2 | . | TRBV29-1 | . | CSVATGTTNTGELFF | TGCAGCGTTGCGACCGGGACAACGAACACCGGGGAGCTGTTTTTT
TRBJ1-1 | . | TRBV2 | . | CASRTGNTKAFF | TGTGCCAGCAGGACAGGAAACACTAAAGCTTTCTTT
TRBJ1-1 | many | TRBV11-3 | . | CASSKPQGRAFF | TGTGCCAGCAGCAAACCTCAGGGACGAGCTTTCTTT
TRBJ1-1 | few | TRBV28 | TRBD1 | CASTTPEGATEAFF | TGTGCCAGCACCACCCCGGAGGGGGCGACTGAAGCTTTCTTT
TRBJ2-3 | few | TRBV5-6 | TRBD2 | CASSFFRGSSTDTQYF | TGTGCCAGCAGCTTCTTCCGCGGGAGTAGTACAGATACGCAGTATTTT
TRBJ2-6 | . | TRBV6-5 | . | CASSYQGTSSGANVLTF | TGTGCCAGCAGTTATCAGGGAACTAGCTCTGGGGCCAACGTCCTGACTTTC
TRBJ2-7 | few | TRBV2 | . | CASSEGTAYEQYF | TGTGCCAGCAGTGAAGGTACAGCCTACGAGCAGTACTTC
TRBJ2-2 | . | TRBV25-1 | . | CASIGAGPNTGELFF | TGTGCCAGCATCGGGGCAGGGCCGAACACCGGGGAGCTGTTTTTT
TRBJ2-5 | many | TRBV7-3 | TRBD1 | CASSPVGTGQETQYF | TGTGCCAGCTCCCCGGTGGGGACAGGGCAAGAGACCCAGTACTTC
TRBJ2-1 | . | TRBV9 | . | CASSVVPDPVLGYNEQFF | TGTGCCAGCAGCGTAGTTCCGGACCCAGTCTTGGGTTACAATGAGCAGTTCTTC
TRBJ1-1 | . | TRBV6-2/TRBV6-3 | TRBD1 | CASSPTGQGFDTEAFF | TGTGCCAGCAGTCCGACCGGACAGGGGTTCGACACTGAAGCTTTCTTT
TRBJ1-1 | many | TRBV29-1 | . | CSARRMGNTEAFF | TGCAGCGCCCGGCGGATGGGAAACACTGAAGCTTTCTTT
TRBJ2-1 | few | TRBV20-1 | . | CSAKDFSSYNEQFF | TGCAGTGCTAAGGACTTTAGCTCCTACAATGAGCAGTTCTTC
TRBJ2-1 | . | TRBV10-3 | TRBD1 | CAISDTDRDNEQFF | TGTGCCATCAGTGACACGGACAGGGACAATGAGCAGTTCTTC
TRBJ2-2 | few | TRBV9 | . | CASSAATDTGELFF | TGTGCCAGCAGCGCGGCGACGGACACCGGGGAGCTGTTTTTT
TRBJ2-2 | few | TRBV21-1 | . | CASSKAAETGGNTGELFF | TGTGCCAGCAGCAAAGCCGCAGAGACAGGGGGCAACACCGGGGAGCTGTTTTTT
TRBJ2-5 | . | TRBV4-3 | . | CASSQGGKLAGETQYF | TGCGCCAGCAGCCAGGGGGGAAAACTCGCGGGGGAGACCCAGTACTTC
TRBJ2-5 | . | TRBV11-2 | . | CASSLDGGNQETQYF | TGTGCCAGCAGCTTAGACGGGGGAAATCAAGAGACCCAGTACTTC
TRBJ1-3 | . | TRBV6-5 | TRBD1 | CASKTGTGNTIYF | TGTGCCAGCAAGACAGGGACTGGAAACACCATATATTTT
TRBJ2-1 | . | TRBV24-1 | TRBD2 | CATSDVLAGGFEQFF | TGTGCCACCAGTGACGTACTAGCGGGGGGGTTTGAGCAGTTCTTC
TRBJ1-2 | . | TRBV2 | TRBD1 | CASTLTGYDYGYTF | TGTGCCAGCACCTTGACAGGGTATGACTATGGCTACACCTTC
TRBJ1-1 | . | TRBV9 | . | CASSSRYTEAFF | TGTGCCAGCAGCTCAAGATACACTGAAGCTTTCTTT
TRBJ2-1 | few | TRBV14 | TRBD2 | CASSHRTSGSYNEQFF | TGTGCCAGCAGCCACAGGACTAGCGGGAGTTACAATGAGCAGTTCTTC